The entry that follows covers one T cell receptor beta chain sequence. The data were obtained in a study of shared clonotypes between healthy human individuals. Each sample came from a Caucasian adult donor living in Nashville, Tennessee. The data were produced by immunoSEQ multiplex PCR, yet TCRdb's version contains in-frame clones alone and is incomplete. Of fewer than 1.8 million clones listed, approximately 98.5% are singletons. This CDR3 spans 17 amino acids. Germline assignment: CDR1 MDHEN and CDR2 SYDVKM. V was clipped by 6 bases and J by 2 bases; unmatched bases: 7. Sample: naive CD4+ T cells sorted from blood. The subset denotes: CD45RA+ positively selected. The receptor was isolated from a man aged 30 to 45 in good health. This rearrangement joins TRBV28 to TRBJ2-6; 10 bases match TRBD1. The CDR3 loop is CASSFGTGDAGANVLTF. DNA for the CDR3: TGTGCCAGCAGCTTCGGGACAGGGGATGCTGGGGCCAACGTCCTGACTTTC.